One and the same sample provided the 27 T cell receptor beta chains below, sequenced in a study of blood T cell repertoires in COVID-19. Assay used: immunoSEQ multiplex PCR; TCRdb lists only in-frame clones, some missing. The repertoire includes some 190,000 clones, roughly 89% of them detected once, and approximately 2.5% sits in the top ten. The sequenced sample was PBMCs or T cells enriched from blood (not recorded which). The source of these receptors is a middle-aged woman with acute COVID-19.

The chain joins TRBV9 to TRBJ2-3; 9 positions agree with TRBD2. The trim removed 0 bases at V and 2 bases at J, leaving 7 bases unmatched. CDR3 length: 17 amino acids. Per the germline V gene, CDR1 is SGDLS and CDR2 is YYNGEE. The chain's CDR3 is CASSVGPRLADTDTQYF. CDR3 in DNA: TGTGCCAGCAGCGTAGGACCGCGACTAGCGGACACAGATACGCAGTATTTT.

The V and J genes are TRBV30 and TRBJ2-7; TRBD1 matches 9 bases. V shed 3 bases and J 1 base; nucleotides not matched to a gene: 16. CDR1 is GTSNPN and CDR2 is SVGIG in the germline V gene (reference sequence). This CDR3 contains 18 residues. The CDR3 DNA reads TGTGCCTGGAGGTTTCCGGGACAGGGCCTACGCAGATCCTACGAGCAGTACTTC. It encodes CAWRFPGQGLRRSYEQYF.

This chain uses TRBV15 with TRBJ2-4; D not certain. V lost 5 bases and J lost 2, with 13 bases in between. This CDR3 is 15 amino acids long. Germline lookup yields CDR1 LNHNV and CDR2 YYDKDF (reference sequence). CDR3 region: CATSFASGSKNIQYF. The CDR3 region has the DNA TGTGCCACCAGCTTTGCCTCGGGTTCCAAAAACATTCAGTACTTC.

The genes are TRBV28 and TRBJ2-7, with TRBD1 matching over 7 bases. This CDR3 has 13 amino acids. CDR1 is MDHEN, CDR2 SYDVKM, per germline. The V segment lost 8 bases and the J segment 4 bases; nucleotides outside the gene matches: 8. The CDR3 here is CASQTGWSYEQYF. DNA of the CDR3: TGTGCCAGCCAGACAGGGTGGTCTTACGAGCAGTACTTC.

This chain joins TRBV7-8 and TRBJ2-7; TRBD2 matches at 11 bases. V lost 0 bases, J lost 2 bases, and 9 bases stayed unmatched. The CDR3 length is 18 residues. CDR1 SGHVS and CDR2 FQNEAQ come from the germline V gene. The CDR3 DNA follows: TGTGCCAGCAGCTTAGCGATGGTAGCGGGAGGGCCAACCTACGAGCAGTACTTC. Translated, it gives CASSLAMVAGGPTYEQYF.

This chain links TRBV4-1 with TRBJ2-1; the match to TRBD2 covers 9 bases. CDR1 is MGHRA, CDR2 YSYEKL, per germline. The CDR3 contains 15 residues. Trimming at V came to 1 base and at J to 7 bases, leaving 5 bases not matched to a gene. This chain's CDR3 is CASSQVRGGLNEQFF. CDR3 nucleotide sequence: TGCGCCAGCAGCCAAGTGCGGGGGGGCCTGAATGAGCAGTTCTTC.

This sequence joins TRBV29-1 and TRBJ2-1; D perhaps matches TRBD1 (6 bases). The germline V gene has CDR1 SQVTM and CDR2 ANQGSEA. V lost 1 base, J lost 2 bases, and 12 bases lay in between. This CDR3 is 15 amino acids long. The CDR3 spells CSVEGTGTTYNEQFF. The CDR3, as DNA: TGCAGCGTTGAAGGAACCGGGACAACCTACAATGAGCAGTTCTTC.

V is TRBV5-1 and J is TRBJ2-1; 7 bases match TRBD2. There are 14 residues in the CDR3. V shed 3 bases and J 5 bases; nucleotides not matched to a gene: 5. Germline V gene sequence: CDR1 SGHRS, CDR2 YFSETQ. In DNA form, the CDR3 reads TGCGCCAGCAGCTACAAGCGGGATGACAATGAGCAGTTCTTC. The encoded protein is CASSYKRDDNEQFF.

V gene TRBV2 combines with J gene TRBJ2-4, with TRBD1 matching over 8 bases. The CDR3 consists of 16 residues. CDR1 is SNHLY, CDR2 FYNNEI, per germline. The V and J ends lost 4 bases and 3 bases, in that order; junction bases with no gene match: 8. In nucleotides, the CDR3 is TGTGCCAGCAGTGGGACAGGGTCTATGGTCAAAAACATTCAGTACTTC. Translated: CASSGTGSMVKNIQYF.

The genes are TRBV9 and TRBJ2-3; D unclear. The CDR3 runs to 13 residues. Trimming stripped 1 base from V and 0 bases from J, with 3 bases between. CDR1 is SGDLS, CDR2 YYNGEE, per germline. The CDR3 DNA reads TGTGCCAGCAGCGTAACAAGCACAGATACGCAGTATTTT. It translates to CASSVTSTDTQYF.

The V call is TRBV19, the J call TRBJ1-2, with TRBD1 matching 9 bases. With 7 bases clipped from V and 4 bases from J, the junction kept 7 bases outside the gene matches. The CDR3 consists of 14 residues. The germline gives CDR1 LNHDA, CDR2 SQIVND (reference sequence). DNA for the CDR3: TGTGCCAGTATCGGGGACAGGGAGAGCTATGGCTACACCTTC. It is translated as CASIGDRESYGYTF.

This clone occurred a few times. The chain recombines TRBV4-2 with TRBJ2-5; 13 bases are shared with TRBD2. The germline V gene encodes CDR1 LGHNA and CDR2 YNFKEQ. V dropped 1 base and J dropped 6; count of bases not matched to a gene: 8. The CDR3 loop spans 17 amino acids. CDR3 amino acids: CASSQASGTSGAKTQYF. Here the CDR3 DNA reads TGTGCCAGCAGCCAAGCTTCCGGGACTAGCGGGGCAAAGACCCAGTACTTC.

The V gene is TRBV15, the J gene TRBJ2-2, with a tentative D call TRBD1 (6 bases). The germline V gene encodes CDR1 LNHNV and CDR2 YYDKDF (reference sequence). The V gene lost 8 bases and the J gene lost 5 bases, with 21 bases spanning the gap. The CDR3 length is 16 residues. The CDR3 nucleotides are TGTGCCACCGGATCTACAGGGAATTGGGGGACCGGGGAGCTGTTTTTT. Translating gives CATGSTGNWGTGELFF.

The genes are TRBV3-1 (or the pseudogene TRBV3-2) and TRBJ2-3; TRBD2 is a possible D gene (5 bases). Germline V gene sequence: CDR1 LGHDT, CDR2 YNNKEL (reference sequence). V lost 4 bases, J lost 4 bases, and 9 bases lay in between. The CDR3 extends over 13 amino acids. The CDR3: CASSPGTSDTQYF. The CDR3 DNA reads as TGTGCCAGCAGCCCGGGAACATCAGATACGCAGTATTTT.

This clone was found a few times. The chain uses TRBV19 and TRBJ2-2, with TRBD2 matching 11 bases. The CDR3 runs to 16 residues. Per the germline V gene, CDR1 is LNHDA and CDR2 is SQIVND (reference sequence). V lost 3 bases to trimming and J lost 6 bases; unmatched junction nucleotides: 6. This CDR3 is CASSIPLAGVPGELFF. The CDR3, as DNA: TGTGCCAGTAGTATCCCACTAGCGGGAGTGCCCGGGGAGCTGTTTTTT.

The chain combines TRBV15 with TRBJ2-1; D not certain. This CDR3 spans 14 amino acids. The germline gives CDR1 LNHNV, CDR2 YYDKDF (reference sequence). Trimming removed 5 bases at V and 7 bases at J, with 15 bases between. CDR3 protein: CATSVRLPGNEQFF. DNA for the CDR3: TGTGCCACCAGCGTCCGACTGCCTGGGAATGAGCAGTTCTTC.

DNA for the CDR3: TGTGCCAGCAGCTCCTTGACTAGCGGGAGAAGGCATGAGCAGTTCTTC. This translates into CASSSLTSGRRHEQFF. This rearrangement joins TRBV7-2 to TRBJ2-1; TRBD2 aligns across 12 bases. The V gene end was trimmed by 4 bases and the J gene end by 8 bases; junction bases not matched to a gene: 9. Germline CDR1 and CDR2: SGHTA and FQGNSA. The CDR3 runs 16 residues.

Turning to this clone: At one of its ends the junction is not consistent with the germline gene, which may arise from a read error. The rearrangement uses TRBV6-5 and TRBJ2-1; 9 bases match TRBD2. The CDR3 length is 13 residues. Germline assignment: CDR1 MNHEY and CDR2 SVGAGI. CDR3 loop: CANSMTSGNEQFF. The DNA of the CDR3 is TGTGCCAACAGTATGACTAGCGGCAATGAGCAGTTCTTC.

This clone has only a few counts. The rearrangement joins TRBV7-2 to TRBJ2-7; 7 bases match TRBD2. V lost 5 bases to trimming and J lost 0 bases; unmatched junction nucleotides: 16. The CDR3 spans 18 residues. Looked up from germline, CDR1 is SGHTA and CDR2 is FQGNSA. In DNA form, the CDR3 reads TGTGCCAGCAGCGTGGGGGTGGTAGCGGGTACCCTCTCCTACGAGCAGTACTTC. Its protein is CASSVGVVAGTLSYEQYF. Drawing the rest from reference TRBV7-2 and TRBJ2-7, the complete variable domain is GAGVSQSPSNKVTEKGKDVELRCDPISGHTALYWYRQSLGQGLEFLIYFQGNSAPDKSGLPSDRFSAERTGGSVSTLTIQRTQQEDSAVYLCASSVGVVAGTLSYEQYFGPGTRLTVT.

The chain uses TRBV6-6 and TRBJ2-6, with unresolved D. The V and J ends lost 3 bases and 5 bases respectively, with 8 bases between them. This CDR3 is 14 amino acids long. Germline V gives CDR1 MNHNY, CDR2 SVGAGI (reference sequence). The CDR3 bases are TGTGCCAGCAGTTATGAGGCTAGGGCCAACGTCCTGACTTTC. Its protein product is CASSYEARANVLTF.

This chain uses TRBV6-2 or TRBV6-3 with TRBJ2-3; 8 positions agree with TRBD2. CDR1 is MNHEY, CDR2 SVGEGT, per germline. Unmatched junction bases numbered 12, after V lost 6 bases and J lost 4 bases. The CDR3 has 16 amino acids. The CDR3 sequence: CASSPISGSASDTQYF. DNA for the CDR3: TGTGCCAGCAGCCCGATAAGCGGGAGTGCTTCAGATACGCAGTATTTT.

The rearrangement links TRBV27 to TRBJ2-1; 8 positions agree with TRBD1. Unmatched junction bases numbered 1, after V lost 2 bases and J lost 7 bases. The germline V gene encodes CDR1 MNHEY and CDR2 SMNVEV (reference sequence). The CDR3 spans 13 residues. The CDR3 nucleotides are TGTGCCAGCAGTTTAGGGACAGGAAATGAGCAGTTCTTC. It encodes CASSLGTGNEQFF.

Only one count was recorded for this clone. This chain uses TRBV5-1 with TRBJ2-1; 13 positions agree with TRBD2. Per the germline V gene, CDR1 is SGHRS and CDR2 is YFSETQ. This CDR3 comprises 18 residues. J lost 0 bases, V lost 4 bases, and 7 bases had no gene match. The CDR3 is CASSTGTSGVFSYNEQFF. CDR3 DNA: TGCGCCAGCAGCACCGGGACTAGCGGGGTTTTCTCCTACAATGAGCAGTTCTTC.

This chain joins TRBV24-1 and TRBJ1-1; no clear D. The germline CDR1 and CDR2 sequences are KGHDR and SFDVKD. The CDR3 covers 17 residues. V dropped 0 bases and J dropped 0 bases, with 13 bases sitting between them. CDR3 nucleotides: TGTGCCACCAGTGATTTGCCAGTAACCCGCATGAACACTGAAGCTTTCTTT. It translates to CATSDLPVTRMNTEAFF.

The rearrangement joins TRBV6-5 to TRBJ1-2, with 7 nucleotides matching TRBD1. This CDR3 is 15 amino acids long. V lost 4 bases, J lost 4 bases, and 9 bases stayed unmatched. Germline lookup yields CDR1 MNHEY and CDR2 SVGAGI. CDR3 DNA: TGTGCCAGCAGTTTAGAGCCGGGACAGTCCTATGGCTACACCTTC. This codes for CASSLEPGQSYGYTF.

The chain recombines TRBV4-1 with TRBJ1-5; 9 bases are a match to TRBD1. The V gene's germline CDR1 is MGHRA and CDR2 YSYEKL. The CDR3 extends over 14 amino acids. V lost 9 bases to trimming and J lost 3 bases; unmatched junction nucleotides: 6. The CDR3 sequence is CASRGTGTNQPQHF. CDR3 DNA: TGCGCCAGTCGGGGGACAGGGACCAATCAGCCCCAGCATTTT.

In this sample, this clone turned up once. The V call is TRBV18, the J call TRBJ2-7; D ambiguous. The CDR3 totals 11 residues. Germline V gene data show CDR1 as KGHSH and CDR2 as LQKENI. V was clipped by 3 bases and J by 3 bases, with 3 bases between them. CDR3 coding DNA: TGTGCCAGCTCACCCAACTACGAGCAGTACTTC. Residues: CASSPNYEQYF.